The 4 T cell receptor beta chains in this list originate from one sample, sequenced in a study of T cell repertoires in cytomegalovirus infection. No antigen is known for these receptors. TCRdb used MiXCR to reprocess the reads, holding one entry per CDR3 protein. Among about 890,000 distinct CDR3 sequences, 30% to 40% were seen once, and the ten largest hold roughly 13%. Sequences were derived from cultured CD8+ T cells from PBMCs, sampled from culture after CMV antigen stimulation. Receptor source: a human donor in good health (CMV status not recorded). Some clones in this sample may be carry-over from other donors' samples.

The CDR3 protein is CASSPQGGVNQPQHF. DNA for the CDR3: TGTGCCAGCAGCCCCCAAGGGGGCGTCAATCAGCCCCAGCATTTT. This chain connects TRBV7-9 to TRBJ1-5; 7 positions agree with TRBD1. This CDR3 has 15 residues. Looked up from germline, CDR1 is SEHNR and CDR2 is FQNEAQ (reference sequence). With V trimmed by 5 bases and J by 3 bases, 7 bases remained unmatched.

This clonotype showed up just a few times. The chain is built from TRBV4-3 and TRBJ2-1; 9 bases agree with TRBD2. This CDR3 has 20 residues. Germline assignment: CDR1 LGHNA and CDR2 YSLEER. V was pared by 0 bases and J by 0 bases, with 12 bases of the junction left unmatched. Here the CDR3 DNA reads TGCGCCAGCAGCCAAGAATGGAGGGCGGGGGGGTGGAGCTCCTACAATGAGCAGTTCTTC. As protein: CASSQEWRAGGWSSYNEQFF.

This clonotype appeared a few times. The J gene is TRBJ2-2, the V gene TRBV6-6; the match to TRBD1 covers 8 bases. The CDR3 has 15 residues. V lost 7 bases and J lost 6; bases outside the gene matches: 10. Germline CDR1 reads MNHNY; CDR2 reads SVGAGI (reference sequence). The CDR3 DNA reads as TGTGCCAGCAAAACCGGACAGGGATTGTCCGGGGAGCTGTTTTTT. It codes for CASKTGQGLSGELFF.

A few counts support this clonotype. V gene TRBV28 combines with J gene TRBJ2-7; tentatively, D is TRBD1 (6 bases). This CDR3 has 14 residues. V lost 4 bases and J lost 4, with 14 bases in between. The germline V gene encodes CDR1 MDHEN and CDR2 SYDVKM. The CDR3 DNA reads TGTGCCAGCAGTTCAACAGGGCTTTCGTACGAGCAGTACGTC. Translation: CASSSTGLSYEQYV.